A selection of T cell receptor beta chains follows, all from one sample in a study of T cells in Graves' hyperthyroidism and ophthalmopathy. TCRdb processed the multiplex PCR reads anew with MiXCR; each CDR3 protein has one entry. The data hold over 500,000 distinct CDR3 sequences, with approximately 14% observed a single time. Sequencing used blood. The receptors stem from a woman aged 40 to 50 with Graves' hyperthyroidism. Both conserved end residues are part of each CDR3. Each record gives: J gene, clone size, V gene, D gene, CDR3 DNA, CDR3 protein. D genes are given only for firm matches. Part of the rows lack a size; the others show once, few, many or a class for expanded clones.

TRBJ2-7 few TRBV3-1 - TGTGCCAGCAGCCAAGGGGTGGGAGCGAGGGAGCAGTACTTC CASSQGVGAREQYF
TRBJ2-3 many TRBV7-3 - TGTGCCAGCAGCCAAGCTGCAGGGCCAGATACGCAGTATTTT CASSQAAGPDTQYF
TRBJ2-1 - TRBV12-5 - TGTGCTAGTGGTTTGGGCGGGCGGAATGAGCAGTTCTTC CASGLGGRNEQFF
TRBJ2-1 - TRBV3-1 TRBD2 TGTGCCAGCGCGCCTAGCGGGAGGGCCGCCTACTCCTACAATGAGCAGTTCTTC CASAPSGRAAYSYNEQFF
TRBJ2-7 many TRBV11-2 TRBD2 TGTGCCAGCAGCTTTGAACTAGCGGGAGGGCCTCACGAGCAGTACTTC CASSFELAGGPHEQYF
TRBJ2-1 - TRBV9 TRBD2 TGTGCCAGCAGCAAGACTAGCGCAAATTCCTACAATGAGCAGTTCTTC CASSKTSANSYNEQFF
TRBJ2-1 - TRBV25-1 - TGTGCCAGCAGTGTCCAAGATCGTTATGAGCAGTTCTTC CASSVQDRYEQFF
TRBJ1-2 many TRBV10-3 - TGTGCCATCAGTCCCGGGGGAGGGAGAGAAGGTGGCTACACCTTC CAISPGGGREGGYTF
TRBJ2-7 many TRBV20-1 - TGCAGTGTCTACTCCGGGACCTCCTACGAGCAGTACTTC CSVYSGTSYEQYF
TRBJ1-2 many TRBV12-3/TRBV12-4 - TGTGCCAGCAGTTTCGGGTCCCTTAACTATGGCTACACCTTC CASSFGSLNYGYTF
TRBJ1-2 few TRBV27 TRBD1 TGTGCCAGCAGACCGGGACAGGGTATCTATGGCTACACCTTC CASRPGQGIYGYTF
TRBJ2-2 many TRBV7-2 TRBD2 TGTGCCAGCAGCCAAACTAGCGCCGGCACCGGGGAGCTGTTTTTT CASSQTSAGTGELFF
TRBJ2-1 - TRBV7-3 TRBD2 TGTGCCAGCCAATCCGGGACTAGCGGGTTGCAGTTCTTC CASQSGTSGLQFF
TRBJ1-1 many TRBV30 TRBD1 TGTGCCTGGAGTCCGACAGGGGGATCGAACACTGAAGCTTTCTTT CAWSPTGGSNTEAFF
TRBJ2-7 many TRBV5-6 - TGTGCCAGCAGCAGGATACGGGACGAACTCTACGAGCAGTACTTC CASSRIRDELYEQYF
TRBJ2-1 many TRBV28 - TGTGCCAGCAAACTACCCGGCTGGAATGAGCAGTTCTTC CASKLPGWNEQFF
TRBJ1-1 - TRBV3-1 - TGTGCCAGCATGGGATCAGAGTCCTCAAACACTGAAGCTTTCTTT CASMGSESSNTEAFF
TRBJ1-4 - TRBV6-1 - TGTGCCAGCAGTTTCTCAGGGGTAAATAATGAAAAACTGTTTTTT CASSFSGVNNEKLFF
TRBJ1-1 - TRBV28 - TGTGCCAGCAGTTTTTTGGAGTCCATGAACACTGAAGCTTTCTTT CASSFLESMNTEAFF
TRBJ2-2 many TRBV13 - TGTGCCAGCAGCTCACGCCGATCGACAGAGAACACCGGGGAGCTGTTTTTT CASSSRRSTENTGELFF
TRBJ2-7 - TRBV20-1 - TGCAGTGCTAGAGATCAGTGGGAGGCCACCTACGAGCAGTACTTC CSARDQWEATYEQYF
TRBJ2-1 - TRBV12-3/TRBV12-4 TRBD2 TGTGCCAGCAGTATCACTAGCGGGATCCCCAATGAGCAGTTCTTC CASSITSGIPNEQFF
TRBJ1-2 many TRBV28 - TGTGCCAGCAGTTTATCCGCAGGGGCGCATGGCTACACCTTC CASSLSAGAHGYTF
TRBJ2-3 few TRBV29-1 - TGCAGCGTTGAGCGGGACGAAGATACGCAGTATTTT CSVERDEDTQYF
TRBJ2-1 few TRBV24-1 - TGTGCCACCAGTGCTCGAAACCTGTTATACAATGAGCAGTTCTTC CATSARNLLYNEQFF